Presented here are 8 T cell receptor beta chains from one specimen sequenced in a study of PD-L1 blockade in urothelial cancer. Clones were sequenced by immunoSEQ multiplex PCR, and TCRdb holds only the in-frame ones, with some missing. The profile shows roughly 24,000 clones, 75% to 90% of them singletons. The input for sequencing was PBMCs, taken around atezolizumab (anti-PD-L1) treatment. The receptor source for this set is a man aged 60 to 75 with urothelial cancer.

This chain joins TRBV11-1 and TRBJ1-6; 11 bases fit TRBD1. Germline V gene lookup returns CDR1 SGHAT and CDR2 FQDESV (reference sequence). The CDR3 runs 14 residues. The ends lost 4 bases at V and 10 bases at J; junction bases unmatched: 3. In nucleotides, the CDR3 is TGTGCCAGCAGCTACCGGACAGGGGGCTCACCCCTCCACTTT. This sequence encodes CASSYRTGGSPLHF.

V gene TRBV5-1 combines with J gene TRBJ1-2; D not certain. V lost 0 bases, J lost 3 bases, and 9 bases lay in between. This CDR3 comprises 14 residues. In germline, CDR1 is SGHRS, CDR2 YFSETQ. CDR3 in DNA: TGCGCCAGCAGCTTGGGAGTAAGCTACTATGGCTACACCTTC. This gives the protein CASSLGVSYYGYTF.

This chain joins TRBV2 and TRBJ1-2, with 7 bases identical to TRBD1. V trimming: 6 bases; J trimming: 7 bases; junction bases outside the gene matches: 5. This CDR3 is 12 amino acids long. In germline, CDR1 is SNHLY, CDR2 FYNNEI. The CDR3 loop reads CASRRGQGGYTF. Here the CDR3 DNA reads TGTGCCAGCAGAAGGGGGCAGGGTGGCTACACCTTC.

The J gene is TRBJ2-7, the V gene TRBV13, with 9 bases aligning to TRBD2. Germline V gene data show CDR1 as PRHDT and CDR2 as FYEKMQ (reference sequence). The CDR3 covers 16 residues. Germline trimming cut 0 bases from V and 0 bases from J; bases unmatched to any gene: 3. The CDR3 DNA reads as TGTGCCAGCAGCTTAGGCGCTAGCGGGACCTCCTACGAGCAGTACTTC. Translated, it gives CASSLGASGTSYEQYF.

The CDR3 DNA is TGCGCCAGCAGCTGGGAGGTAGATACGCAGTATTTT. Translating it yields CASSWEVDTQYF. The gene calls are TRBV5-1 and TRBJ2-3; D may be TRBD2 (6 bases). The CDR3 runs 12 residues. Germline V gene data show CDR1 as SGHRS and CDR2 as YFSETQ. V was shortened by 3 bases and J by 5 bases, with 7 bases between the two germline ends.

The chain recombines TRBV5-1 with TRBJ2-3; 8 bases agree with TRBD1. The CDR3 is 15 amino acids. Germline values: CDR1 SGHRS, CDR2 YFSETQ. Trimming at V came to 5 bases and at J to 0 bases, leaving 5 bases not matched to a gene. CDR3 coding DNA: TGCGCCAGCAGTGCAGGGGGCCGAAGCACAGATACGCAGTATTTT. It encodes CASSAGGRSTDTQYF.

This clone occurred once. The V and J genes are TRBV27 and TRBJ1-1; no clear D. Trimming removed 2 bases at V and 3 bases at J, with 10 bases between. The germline V gene has CDR1 MNHEY and CDR2 SMNVEV (reference sequence). This CDR3 has 14 amino acids. CDR3: CASSLDHGHTEAFF. The CDR3 nucleotides read TGTGCCAGCAGTTTAGATCATGGGCACACTGAAGCTTTCTTT.

This chain uses TRBV19 with TRBJ2-2; 9 bases align to TRBD1. Germline V gene lookup returns CDR1 LNHDA and CDR2 SQIVND (reference sequence). The CDR3 loop spans 17 amino acids. V shed 2 bases, J shed 5 bases, and the junction held 9 bases outside the gene matches. CDR3 nucleotides: TGTGCCAGTAGTATAACAGGGGGCGGTTTTAGAACCGGGGAGCTGTTTTTT. Its translation is CASSITGGGFRTGELFF.